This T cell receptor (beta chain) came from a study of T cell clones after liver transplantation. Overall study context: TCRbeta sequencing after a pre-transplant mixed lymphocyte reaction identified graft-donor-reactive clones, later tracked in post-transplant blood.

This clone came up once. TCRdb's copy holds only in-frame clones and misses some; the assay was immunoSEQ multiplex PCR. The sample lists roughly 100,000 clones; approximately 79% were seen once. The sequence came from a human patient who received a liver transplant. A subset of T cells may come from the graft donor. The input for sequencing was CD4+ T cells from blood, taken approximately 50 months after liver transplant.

The CDR3 DNA follows: TGTGCCATCAGCGCACCCGAGCAGTACTTC. Translating it yields CAISAPEQYF. This chain connects TRBV21-1 to TRBJ2-7. TRBV21-1 is labeled a pseudogene. The CDR3 has 10 residues.